In its sample, the clone carrying this T cell receptor (beta chain) was seen many times. TCRdb called the 5' RACE reads again in MiXCR, with one record for every CDR3 protein. Among under 45,000 distinct CDR3 sequences listed, approximately 12% were seen once. The data belong to a study of neurological immune-mediated disorders. The V end lost 2 bases, the J end lost 4 bases, and 12 bases lay between the germline ends. The CDR3 has 15 residues. CDR1 and CDR2 from the germline V gene are MNHNY and SVGAGI (reference sequence). The material sequenced was PBMCs. The chain uses TRBV6-6 and TRBJ1-5, with D unclear. The receptor's source is a female donor in good health. This CDR3 reads CASSYPAGTNQPQHF. The CDR3 region has the DNA TGTGCCAGCAGTTACCCAGCAGGTACTAATCAGCCCCAGCATTTT.